One sample yielded the 25 T cell receptor beta chains listed below, sequenced in a study of T cell responses to AZD1222 COVID-19 vaccine. Only in-frame clones appear in the TCRdb table, and some are missing; sequencing was by immunoSEQ multiplex PCR. The sample has roughly 78,000 clones, 65% to 85% seen once. Sample: peripheral blood, taken on day 0 of AZD1222 vaccination. These receptors all stem from an adult in good health.

This clone was seen only a few times. The chain links TRBV12-3 or TRBV12-4 to TRBJ1-5, with no clear D. V lost 7 bases and J lost 4, with 11 bases in between. This CDR3 has 13 amino acids. The CDR3 loop is CASTMQANQPQHF. The DNA of the CDR3 is TGTGCCAGCACCATGCAAGCAAATCAGCCCCAGCATTTT.

The chain uses TRBV11-2 and TRBJ2-1, with TRBD1 identical over 9 bases. CDR1 and CDR2 (germline): SGHAT, FQNNGV. Trimming at V came to 5 bases and at J to 1 base, leaving 6 bases not matched to a gene. CDR3 size: 16 residues. The CDR3 is CASSARQGVSYNEQFF. The CDR3 DNA reads as TGTGCCAGCAGCGCCCGACAGGGGGTATCCTACAATGAGCAGTTCTTC.

V usage is TRBV5-6 and J usage is TRBJ1-6, with D hard to call. The germline V gene encodes CDR1 SGHDT and CDR2 YYEEEE. V was clipped by 4 bases and J by 4 bases, with 6 bases between them. CDR3 length: 13 residues. CDR3 sequence reads: CASSDGYNSPLHF. Written as DNA, the CDR3 is TGTGCCAGCAGCGACGGATATAATTCACCCCTCCACTTT.

This chain links TRBV5-1 with TRBJ1-1; TRBD1 agrees at 9 bases. CDR1 and CDR2 (germline): SGHRS, YFSETQ. The V and J ends lost 1 base and 6 bases, in that order; junction bases with no gene match: 7. This CDR3 region has 15 residues. The CDR3 DNA reads as TGCGCCAGCAGCTTGCCAGGACAGGGGAAGCCTGAAGCTTTCTTT. Protein product: CASSLPGQGKPEAFF.

The CDR3 is CASSKAGTGGCNTGELFF. The CDR3 coding sequence is TGTGCCAGCAGCAAAGCAGGGACAGGGGGCTGCAACACCGGGGAGCTGTTTTTT. The chain combines TRBV21-1 with TRBJ2-2; the table's D call, TRBD1, has no DNA check behind it. TRBV21-1 is noted as a pseudogene. The CDR3 length is 18 residues.

The V gene is TRBV9, the J gene TRBJ1-6; 8 nucleotides align to TRBD1. This CDR3 is 16 amino acids long. Germline values: CDR1 SGDLS, CDR2 YYNGEE. Trimming cost V 4 bases and J 7 bases; bases outside gene matches: 10. In nucleotides, the CDR3 is TGTGCCAGCAGCTCCCGACAGGGGAGTGAGAATTCACCCCTCCACTTT. It encodes CASSSRQGSENSPLHF.

The chain carries TRBV6-2 or TRBV6-3 and TRBJ1-5; D is ambiguous. In germline, CDR1 is MNHEY, CDR2 SVGEGT. Trimming took off 2 bases at V and 0 bases at J, with 17 bases between the two ends. The CDR3 is 18 amino acids. The CDR3: CASSYRAVALYSNQPQHF. The CDR3 DNA follows: TGTGCCAGCAGTTACAGGGCCGTGGCGTTATATAGCAATCAGCCCCAGCATTTT.

The rearrangement links TRBV12-2 to TRBJ2-5; the D call TRBD2 from the table was never checked on the DNA. TRBV12-2 is labeled a pseudogene. The CDR3 spans 17 residues. In DNA form, the CDR3 reads TGTGCAAGTCGCCCCCGCCCGCCAAGCGGGAGGGCGGAGACCCAGTACTTC. Protein: CASRPRPPSGRAETQYF.

The V call is TRBV6-9, the J call TRBJ2-2; TRBD2 matches at 10 bases. Germline V gives CDR1 MNHGY, CDR2 SVAAGI. This CDR3 is 15 amino acids long. The junction had 12 bases not matched to a gene; V was cut back by 10 bases and J by 7 bases. CDR3 loop: CATQTSGVEIGELFF. DNA of the CDR3: TGTGCCACCCAAACTAGCGGGGTTGAGATCGGGGAGCTGTTTTTT.

The CDR3 is CASSEGFIGSLDEQYF. The CDR3 coding sequence is TGCGCCAGCAGTGAGGGGTTTATCGGGAGTCTCGACGAGCAGTACTTC. This chain uses TRBV10-1 with TRBJ2-7; TRBD2 might be the D (6 bases). CDR1 is WNHNN, CDR2 SYGVQD, per germline (reference sequence). This CDR3 is 16 amino acids long. V lost 2 bases, J lost 5 bases, and 19 bases lay in between.

In DNA form, the CDR3 reads TGTGCCAGCAGTTCAGGGGGGGTTGGTTCACCCCTCCACTTT. It translates to CASSSGGVGSPLHF. The chain has TRBV27 and TRBJ1-6; 7 nucleotides agree with TRBD1. The CDR3 sequence is 14 residues long. Germline V CDR1 and CDR2: MNHEY, SMNVEV (reference sequence). Unmatched junction bases numbered 6, after V lost 4 bases and J lost 9 bases.

The V and J genes are TRBV7-8 and TRBJ1-5, with TRBD1 matching 7 bases. Losses at the gene ends were 0 bases for V and 0 bases for J; bases not matched to a gene: 2. This CDR3 has 16 amino acids. CDR1 is SGHVS and CDR2 is FQNEAQ in the germline V gene. The CDR3 is CASSLAAGGSNQPQHF. The CDR3 bases are TGTGCCAGCAGCTTAGCGGCAGGGGGTAGCAATCAGCCCCAGCATTTT.

This chain links TRBV15 with TRBJ2-7; D ambiguous. Trimming took 0 bases from V and 7 from J, leaving 13 bases between them. The CDR3 runs to 14 residues. Germline V gene sequence: CDR1 LNHNV, CDR2 YYDKDF (reference sequence). In DNA, the CDR3 is TGTGCCACCAGCAGAGATTCAGGTATGCGGGAGCAGTACTTC. It is translated as CATSRDSGMREQYF.

The chain joins TRBV27 to TRBJ1-2; maybe TRBD1 (6 bases). V gave up 3 bases and J gave up 4 bases, with 9 bases separating them. The CDR3 consists of 13 residues. CDR1 and CDR2 (germline): MNHEY, SMNVEV (reference sequence). The CDR3 protein is CASSLEGGYGYTF. CDR3 nucleotides: TGTGCCAGCAGTTTGGAAGGGGGCTATGGCTACACCTTC.

The chain links TRBV7-9 to TRBJ1-2, with TRBD1 as a possible D gene (5 bases). CDR3 length: 14 residues. The V gene lost 4 bases and the J gene lost 4 bases, with 13 bases spanning the gap. Germline V lookup: CDR1 SEHNR, CDR2 FQNEAQ (reference sequence). The CDR3 DNA reads as TGTGCCAGCAGCTCCACCAGGGAGTTCTATGGCTACACCTTC. The encoded protein is CASSSTREFYGYTF.

V and J are TRBV5-6 and TRBJ2-5; D call uncertain. Trimming removed 2 bases from V and 5 bases from J, with 13 bases in between. Germline V CDR1 and CDR2: SGHDT, YYEEEE. This CDR3 spans 14 amino acids. For the CDR3, the DNA is TGTGCCAGCAGCTTTTCAGGAAGCAGGGAGACCCAGTACTTC. It is translated as CASSFSGSRETQYF. The full variable domain, completed using reference TRBV5-6 and TRBJ2-5, is DAGVTQSPTHLIKTRGQQVTLRCSPKSGHDTVSWYQQALGQGPQFIFQYYEEEERQRGNFPDRFSGHQFPNYSSELNVNALLLGDSALYLCASSFSGSRETQYFGPGTRLLVL.

This chain connects TRBV7-2 to TRBJ1-2, with D tentatively TRBD1 (6 bases). The CDR3 consists of 14 residues. The germline V gene encodes CDR1 SGHTA and CDR2 FQGNSA. V lost 5 bases and J lost 1, with 11 bases in between. The CDR3 DNA reads TGTGCCAGCAGCCAGCGGACAGTTAACTATGGCTACACCTTC. Amino acid sequence: CASSQRTVNYGYTF.

CDR3: CSVDSLEGSDYGYTF. CDR3 coding DNA: TGCAGCGTTGATAGTTTGGAGGGGTCGGACTATGGCTACACCTTC. J is TRBJ1-2 and V is TRBV29-1; possibly TRBD1 for D (5 bases). The length of the CDR3 is 15 residues. Trimming removed 3 bases from V and 3 bases from J, with 17 bases in between. CDR1 is SQVTM, CDR2 ANQGSEA, per germline.

J is TRBJ1-1 and V is TRBV19; 7 bases are shared with TRBD1. The CDR3 consists of 14 residues. Unmatched junction bases numbered 9, after V lost 5 bases and J lost 6 bases. Germline assignment: CDR1 LNHDA and CDR2 SQIVND (reference sequence). The CDR3 reads CASSVKGAAAEAFF. The CDR3 DNA is TGTGCCAGTAGTGTGAAGGGGGCGGCGGCTGAAGCTTTCTTT.

By frequency in the sample, this clone is medium-sized. The gene calls are TRBV6-4 and TRBJ2-3, with TRBD2 identical over 12 bases. The CDR3 sequence is 15 residues long. Germline V gene data show CDR1 as MRHNA and CDR2 as SNTAGT. The V segment lost 6 bases and the J segment 4 bases; nucleotides outside the gene matches: 5. CDR3 sequence: CASRPLAGGPDTQYF. Here the CDR3 DNA reads TGTGCCAGCAGACCCCTAGCGGGAGGGCCAGATACGCAGTATTTT.

This chain joins TRBV6-5 and TRBJ1-1; D remains ambiguous. Germline CDR1 reads MNHEY; CDR2 reads SVGAGI. CDR3 size: 15 residues. The V end lost 0 bases, the J end lost 0 bases, and 8 bases lay between the germline ends. The CDR3 coding sequence is TGTGCCAGCAGTTACTCGACGGGAGTGAACACTGAAGCTTTCTTT. Translating it yields CASSYSTGVNTEAFF.

The chain couples TRBV3-1 (or the pseudogene TRBV3-2) to TRBJ1-6; no clear D. Per germline, CDR1 LGHDT and CDR2 YNNKEL (reference sequence). Trimming shortened V by 7 bases and J by 5 bases, and 18 bases separated the two germline ends. CDR3 length: 16 residues. CDR3 residues: CASTPKRRPDNSPLHF. In DNA, the CDR3 is TGTGCCAGCACTCCAAAACGGCGACCGGATAATTCACCCCTCCACTTT.

This chain uses TRBV6-2 or TRBV6-3 with TRBJ1-3; the D gene is possibly TRBD1 (5 bases). Germline CDR1 MNHEY, CDR2 SVGEGT. CDR3 size: 15 residues. V was shortened by 5 bases and J by 0 bases, with 11 bases between the two germline ends. The CDR3 spells CASSPGAVSGNTIYF. The CDR3 DNA sequence: TGTGCCAGCAGTCCCGGGGCCGTCTCTGGAAACACCATATATTTT.

The chain carries TRBV12-3 or TRBV12-4 and TRBJ2-1; D ambiguous. Trimming shortened V by 3 bases and J by 7 bases, and 4 bases separated the two germline ends. The CDR3 totals 11 residues. For the CDR3, the DNA is TGTGCCAGCAGTTTTTTAAATGAGCAGTTCTTC. Its translation is CASSFLNEQFF.

In its sample, this clone ranks as medium-sized. The chain's CDR3 is CASSDSGGDTGELFF. CDR3 DNA: TGTGCCAGCAGTGACAGCGGGGGGGACACCGGGGAGCTGTTTTTT. This chain uses TRBV6-4 with TRBJ2-2, with 10 bases identical to TRBD2. Germline V gene data show CDR1 as MRHNA and CDR2 as SNTAGT. CDR3 size: 15 residues. Germline trimming cut 2 bases from V and 3 bases from J; bases unmatched to any gene: 0.